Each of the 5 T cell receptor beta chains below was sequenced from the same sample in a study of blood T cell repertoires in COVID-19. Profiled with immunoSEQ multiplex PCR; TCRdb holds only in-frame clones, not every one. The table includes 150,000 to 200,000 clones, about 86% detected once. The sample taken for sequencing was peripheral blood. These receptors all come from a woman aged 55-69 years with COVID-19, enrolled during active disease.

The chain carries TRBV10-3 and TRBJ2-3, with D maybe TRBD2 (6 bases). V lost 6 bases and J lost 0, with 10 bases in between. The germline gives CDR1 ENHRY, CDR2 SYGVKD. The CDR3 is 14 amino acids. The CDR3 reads CAIRGTASTDTQYF. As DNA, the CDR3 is TGTGCCATCAGGGGGACTGCTAGCACAGATACGCAGTATTTT.

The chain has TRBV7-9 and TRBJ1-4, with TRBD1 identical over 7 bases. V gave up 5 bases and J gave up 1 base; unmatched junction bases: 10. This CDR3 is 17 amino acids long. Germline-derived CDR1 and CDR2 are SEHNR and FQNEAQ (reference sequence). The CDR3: CASSRGQVGRTNEKLFF. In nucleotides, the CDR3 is TGTGCCAGCAGCCGAGGACAGGTCGGAAGAACTAATGAAAAACTGTTTTTT.

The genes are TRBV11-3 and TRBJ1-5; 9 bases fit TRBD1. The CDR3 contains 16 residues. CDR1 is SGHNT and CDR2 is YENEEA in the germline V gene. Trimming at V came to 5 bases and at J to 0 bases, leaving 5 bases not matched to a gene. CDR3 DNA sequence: TGTGCCAGCAGCCCCGGGACAGGGAATAGCAATCAGCCCCAGCATTTT. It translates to CASSPGTGNSNQPQHF. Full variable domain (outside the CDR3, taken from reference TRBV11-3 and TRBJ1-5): EAGVVQSPRYKIIEKKQPVAFWCNPISGHNTLYWYLQNLGQGPELLIRYENEEAVDDSQLPKDRFSAERLKGVDSTLKIQPAELGDSAVYLCASSPGTGNSNQPQHFGDGTRLSIL.

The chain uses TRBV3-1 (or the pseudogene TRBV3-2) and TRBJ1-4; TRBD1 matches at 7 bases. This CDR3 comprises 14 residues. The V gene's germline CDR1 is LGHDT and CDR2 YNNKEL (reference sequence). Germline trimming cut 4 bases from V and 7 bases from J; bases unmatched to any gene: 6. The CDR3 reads CASSRQGGGEKLFF. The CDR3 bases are TGTGCCAGCAGCCGACAGGGAGGAGGTGAAAAACTGTTTTTT.

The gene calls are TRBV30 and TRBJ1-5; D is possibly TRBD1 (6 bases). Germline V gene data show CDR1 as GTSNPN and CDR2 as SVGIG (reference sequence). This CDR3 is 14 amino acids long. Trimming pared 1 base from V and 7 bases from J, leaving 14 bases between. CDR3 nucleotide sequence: TGTGCCTGGAGTGGTGCCAGGGGAGCGCAGCCCCAGCATTTT. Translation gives CAWSGARGAQPQHF.